The T cell receptor beta chain under discussion was sequenced for a study of T cells in localized non-small cell lung cancer. Study outcomes and limitations: As only one tumor region underwent sequencing, heterogeneity remains possible. In adjacent lung appeared a median around 59 of the top 100 tumor clones.

V lost 4 bases to trimming and J lost 0 bases; unmatched junction nucleotides: 3. The CDR3 spans 15 residues. Germline CDR1 reads SGHTA; CDR2 reads FQGNSA. Profiled with immunoSEQ multiplex PCR; TCRdb holds only in-frame clones, not every one. The top ten hold about 20% of the sample, which has tens of thousands of clones, roughly 92% seen once. As concerns this clone: What it binds is unknown.

Sequenced here: peripheral blood, sampled before any cancer treatment. This clonotype was sampled from a man between 40 and 70 years old with stage I lung adenocarcinoma. The V call is TRBV7-2, the J call TRBJ2-3; 8 nucleotides match TRBD2. CDR3 loop: CASSWGLGSTDTQYF. The CDR3 region has the DNA TGTGCCAGCAGCTGGGGACTAGGAAGCACAGATACGCAGTATTTT.